The 7 T cell receptor beta chains in this list originate from one sample, sequenced in a study of blood T cell repertoires in COVID-19. Sequenced by immunoSEQ multiplex PCR; TCRdb stores in-frame clones only, minus some. This table has around 250,000 clones, 70% to 90% appearing once. Sequences were obtained from PBMCs or T cells enriched from blood (not recorded which). The source of these receptors is a woman aged 50 to 60 who had recovered from COVID-19.

This sequence joins TRBV6-6 and TRBJ2-7; 12 bases fit TRBD2. The V gene end was trimmed by 5 bases and the J gene end by 2 bases; junction bases not matched to a gene: 10. This CDR3 is 17 amino acids long. CDR1 and CDR2 (germline): MNHNY, SVGAGI (reference sequence). CDR3 sequence (DNA): TGTGCCAGCAGTCGGACTAGCGGGGCCGGCCCTACCTACGAGCAGTACTTC. It codes for CASSRTSGAGPTYEQYF.

The rearrangement joins TRBV4-1 to TRBJ1-5; 7 nucleotides match TRBD1. The V and J ends lost 0 bases and 6 bases, in that order; junction bases with no gene match: 2. Germline V gene data show CDR1 as MGHRA and CDR2 as YSYEKL. The CDR3 is made up of 14 amino acids. The CDR3 region is CASSQETGPQPQHF. Written as DNA, the CDR3 is TGCGCCAGCAGCCAAGAGACAGGGCCTCAGCCCCAGCATTTT.

This clone was observed once. The chain combines TRBV18 with TRBJ2-3; no clear D gene. Germline CDR1 is KGHSH and CDR2 is LQKENI. V was cut by 1 base and J by 2 bases, with 4 bases left in between. The CDR3 contains 13 residues. The CDR3 reads CASSPLATDTQYF. The DNA for the CDR3 is TGTGCCAGCTCACCACTAGCCACAGATACGCAGTATTTT.

This sequence joins TRBV6-5 and TRBJ2-7, with D perhaps TRBD1 (6 bases). The CDR3 is 15 residues long. Trimming removed 5 bases from V and 4 bases from J, with 18 bases in between. CDR1 is MNHEY, CDR2 SVGAGI, per germline. This CDR3 is CASSRARGQNYEQYF. CDR3 coding DNA: TGTGCCAGCAGTAGGGCTCGGGGACAAAATTACGAGCAGTACTTC.

V usage is TRBV28 and J usage is TRBJ2-7; 8 bases are shared with TRBD2. After removal of 5 bases from V and 4 bases from J, the junction contained 7 bases not matched to a gene. Germline V lookup: CDR1 MDHEN, CDR2 SYDVKM. The CDR3 spans 14 residues. DNA for the CDR3: TGTGCCAGCAGTCCGGGTGCTAGCGGGTACGAGCAGTACTTC. This translates into CASSPGASGYEQYF.

The V gene is TRBV7-2, the J gene TRBJ2-7, with D possibly TRBD2 on 5 matching bases. Germline V gene sequence: CDR1 SGHTA, CDR2 FQGNSA. The V and J ends lost 1 base and 7 bases respectively, with 11 bases between them. The CDR3 covers 13 residues. CDR3 coding DNA: TGTGCCAGCAGCTTAGAGATCTCGGGGGAGCAGTACTTC. Translated, it gives CASSLEISGEQYF.

This rearrangement joins TRBV21-1 to TRBJ2-2; the D segment call TRBD1 is taken from the table without a DNA check. TRBV21-1 is tagged as a pseudogene. The CDR3 runs to 15 residues. Here the CDR3 reads CASGDRDRDTGELFF. The CDR3 DNA sequence: TGTGCCAGCGGAGACCGGGACAGGGATACCGGGGAGCTGTTTTTT.